A selection of T cell receptor beta chains follows, all from one sample in a study of T cell changes during pregnancy in multiple sclerosis. Sequencing was performed with immunoSEQ multiplex PCR; in TCRdb, only in-frame clones are kept and a portion is missing. The sample yields 55,000 to 85,000 clones, about 90% seen once. Sequences were derived from peripheral blood, sampled after pregnancy. The receptors were sampled from a female donor with multiple sclerosis, enrolled in a pregnancy study. Both conserved end residues are part of each CDR3. The D gene is left open where the match is weak. Some rows mark clone size as missing; the rest say once, few, many or name a class of expanded clone.

clone size,J gene,D gene,V gene,CDR3 DNA,CDR3 protein
few,TRBJ2-7,NA,TRBV19,TGTGCCAGTAGTATAAGAGAGGCCCCTACGGTTGAGCAGTACTTC,CASSIREAPTVEQYF
NA,TRBJ1-2,NA,TRBV28,TGTGCCAGCAGTCCGCCGAGGGGGTATGGCTACACCTTC,CASSPPRGYGYTF
NA,TRBJ1-3,NA,TRBV6-1,TGTGCCAGCACGGAGTCAGGAAACACCATATATTTT,CASTESGNTIYF
NA,TRBJ2-7,NA,TRBV5-6,TGTGCCAGCAGCTTGGGTACAGGGATCTACGAGCAGTACTTC,CASSLGTGIYEQYF
NA,TRBJ2-2,TRBD2,TRBV4-3,TGCGCCAGCAGCCAAGATGCGGGGGGCGGTGCCGGGGAGCTGTTTTTT,CASSQDAGGGAGELFF
NA,TRBJ2-4,TRBD2,TRBV28,TGTGCCAGCAGTTTTCGTAGTCGGGGCGGGAGTTGGGAAAACATTCAGTACTTC,CASSFRSRGGSWENIQYF
once,TRBJ2-2,NA,TRBV7-3,TGTGCCAGCAGCCTGACACCCGGGGAGCTGTTTTTT,CASSLTPGELFF
NA,TRBJ2-1,NA,TRBV5-4,TGTGCCAGCAGCCTGTACGGACTACCCAATGAGCAGTTCTTC,CASSLYGLPNEQFF
NA,TRBJ2-3,TRBD2,TRBV14,TGTGCCAGCAGCCAAGATTCCCTAGCGGCGTATAGCACAGATACGCAGTATTTT,CASSQDSLAAYSTDTQYF
NA,TRBJ1-5,NA,TRBV7-9,TGTGCCAGCAGCCCCTCCCCCGGAGGGGGCAATCAGCCCCAGCATTTT,CASSPSPGGGNQPQHF
NA,TRBJ2-3,NA,TRBV7-2,TGTGCCAGCAGCCCTACGAGAGAGTCTCAGTATTTT,CASSPTRESQYF
NA,TRBJ2-1,TRBD2,TRBV2,TGTGCCAGCAGAACTAGCGGACTCTACAATGAGCAGTTCTTC,CASRTSGLYNEQFF
NA,TRBJ1-1,NA,TRBV10-3,TGTGCCATCAGTGAGTCGACGGGAAGGGCTGAAGCTTTCTTT,CAISESTGRAEAFF
NA,TRBJ1-2,NA,TRBV7-7,TGTGCTAGCAGCTTAAACGGCAGTATACAGGGCTACACCTTC,CASSLNGSIQGYTF
NA,TRBJ1-4,NA,TRBV5-6,TGTGCCAGCAGTTATTACAGGGCGGCTAATGAAAAACTGTTTTTT,CASSYYRAANEKLFF
NA,TRBJ1-1,NA,TRBV20-1,TGCAGATCAATCAGGGGCACTGAAGCTTTCTTT,CRSIRGTEAFF
few,TRBJ2-4,NA,TRBV7-9,TGTGCCAGCAGCTGGCCGACAGGCAAAAACATTCAGTACTTC,CASSWPTGKNIQYF
NA,TRBJ2-7,NA,TRBV9,TGTGCCAGCAGCGTAGCCTCCCAGTCCCACAACTACGAGCAGTACTTC,CASSVASQSHNYEQYF
NA,TRBJ1-4,TRBD1,TRBV7-2,TGTGCCAGCAGCGGGCGGACAGGGGGGACCGAAAAACTGTTTTTT,CASSGRTGGTEKLFF
NA,TRBJ1-2,NA,TRBV28,TGTGCCAGCAGTTTTCAGGGATATGGCTACACCTTC,CASSFQGYGYTF
NA,TRBJ2-1,TRBD2,TRBV5-1,TGCGCCAGCAGCTTGAGGTCTTTACTAGCGGGACGCAATGAGCAGTTCTTC,CASSLRSLLAGRNEQFF
NA,TRBJ1-2,TRBD1,TRBV6-5,TGTGCCAGCAGCGACTCTCGAGGGGGCGACTATGGCTACACCTTC,CASSDSRGGDYGYTF
once,TRBJ1-1,NA,TRBV18,TGTGCCAGCTCACCCCAGGTAATTAACACTGAAGCTTTCTTT,CASSPQVINTEAFF
NA,TRBJ1-2,NA,TRBV6-4,TGTGCCAGCAGTGACTCGAGAGGGAACTATGGCTACACCTTC,CASSDSRGNYGYTF
few,TRBJ1-4,NA,TRBV6-6,TGTGCCAGCAGTTACGGCGGGGAGGGGAATGAAAAACTGTTTTTT,CASSYGGEGNEKLFF
NA,TRBJ2-6,TRBD1,TRBV10-3,TGTGCCATCACAGGGGGAGAGGCCTCTGGGGCCAACGTCCTGACTTTC,CAITGGEASGANVLTF
NA,TRBJ2-5,TRBD1,TRBV5-4,TGTGCCAGCAGCCACGCCAGGGGGTCCCAAGAGACCCAGTACTTC,CASSHARGSQETQYF
NA,TRBJ2-1,NA,TRBV4-2,TGTGCCAGCAGCCAAGATAGGGCACGGGATCAGTTCTTC,CASSQDRARDQFF
NA,TRBJ2-5,NA,TRBV5-1,TGCGCCAGCAGCTTGGCACCGGGAGAGGTGGGGACCCAGTACTTC,CASSLAPGEVGTQYF
NA,TRBJ2-3,TRBD2,TRBV7-2,TGTGCCAGCAGCTTAACTAGCGGGGGCGCAGATACGCAGTATTTT,CASSLTSGGADTQYF
few,TRBJ2-7,NA,TRBV29-1,TGCAGCGTTGTCGGGGGGGACAGACCTTCCTACGAGCAGTACTTC,CSVVGGDRPSYEQYF
NA,TRBJ1-2,NA,TRBV10-3,TGTGCCATCAGTGGGGATAGGGGCGATGGCTACACCTTC,CAISGDRGDGYTF
NA,TRBJ1-3,TRBD1,TRBV6-5,TGTGCCAGCAGTTCTACAGGGGGCTACGGAAACACCATATATTTT,CASSSTGGYGNTIYF
NA,TRBJ2-7,TRBD1,TRBV10-3,TGTGCCATCAGTGAGGCGCAGGGGGTCCCCTACGAGCAGTACTTC,CAISEAQGVPYEQYF
NA,TRBJ1-2,NA,TRBV29-1,TGCAGCGTTTCATCGACAGGTCTGACTTCTCTTTATGGCTACACCTTC,CSVSSTGLTSLYGYTF
NA,TRBJ2-7,NA,TRBV6-5,TGTGCCAGCATCTCTAGTACCTACGAGCAGTACTTC,CASISSTYEQYF
NA,TRBJ1-2,NA,TRBV18,TGTGCCAGCTCACCATCCGGAGGTGACCATGGCTACACCTTC,CASSPSGGDHGYTF
once,TRBJ2-3,NA,TRBV6-5,TGTGCCAGCATGGCTAGAGGCACAGATACGCAGTATTTT,CASMARGTDTQYF
once,TRBJ1-2,NA,TRBV11-2,TGTGCCAGCAGCCCACAGGGTCCGGCTGGCTACACCTTC,CASSPQGPAGYTF
NA,TRBJ1-3,NA,TRBV28,TGTGCCAGCAGTTTATCGGCCACAGTTTCGGGAAACACCATATATTTT,CASSLSATVSGNTIYF
NA,TRBJ1-1,NA,TRBV9,TGTGCCAGCAGCTCTTGGACAACGAACACTGAAGCTTTCTTT,CASSSWTTNTEAFF
NA,TRBJ1-2,TRBD1,TRBV12-5,TGTGCTAGTGGACTGGGACAGGGGTTCAATGGCTACACCTTC,CASGLGQGFNGYTF
once,TRBJ2-3,NA,TRBV5-1,TGCGCCAGCAGCTTGGAGGTGACTAGGGACACAGATACGCAGTATTTT,CASSLEVTRDTDTQYF
NA,TRBJ2-3,TRBD1,TRBV29-1,TGCAGCGCCCCCTTAGGGACAGGGAGCCATACGCAGTATTTT,CSAPLGTGSHTQYF
NA,TRBJ2-1,NA,TRBV18,TGTGCCAGCTCCCTTCCTAGGAATGAGCAGTTCTTC,CASSLPRNEQFF
once,TRBJ2-1,TRBD2,TRBV19,TGTGCCAGTAGTATCCGAGGGACTAGCGTTTACCATGAGCAGTTCTTC,CASSIRGTSVYHEQFF
NA,TRBJ1-3,NA,TRBV6-6,TGTGCCAGCAGTTACGATCAGGCCTCTGGAAACACCATATATTTT,CASSYDQASGNTIYF
NA,TRBJ2-1,NA,TRBV2,TGTGCCAGCAGTGGACTAGTTAGTGCTGAGCAGTTCTTC,CASSGLVSAEQFF
NA,TRBJ2-2,TRBD2,TRBV10-2,TGCGCCAGCTTGGGCGAACGGGTTGGAGGACTAGCGGGAGGCCGGGGGTGGACCGGGGAGCTGTTTTTT,CASLGERVGGLAGGRGWTGELFF
NA,TRBJ1-4,NA,TRBV28,TGTGCCAGCAGTCCCTGGGGGACACCTACAACTAATGAAAAACTGTTTTTT,CASSPWGTPTTNEKLFF
NA,TRBJ1-1,NA,TRBV9,TGTGCCAGCAGCGTAAATATGGTAGATGAAGCTTTCTTT,CASSVNMVDEAFF
NA,TRBJ2-1,TRBD2,TRBV6-1,TGTGCCAGCAGTGACTTAGCGGGAGGCGATTACAATGAGCAGTTCTTC,CASSDLAGGDYNEQFF
NA,TRBJ2-4,TRBD2,TRBV10-3,TGTGCCATCAGTGAGCCCCTAGCGGAAAACATTCAGTACTTC,CAISEPLAENIQYF
NA,TRBJ2-4,NA,TRBV6-1,TGTGCCAGCAGTGAAGCTGGAGACAGAGCAAACATTCAGTACTTC,CASSEAGDRANIQYF
NA,TRBJ2-1,TRBD2,TRBV5-4,TGTGCCAGCAGCTCAGGATTAGCGGGAGCCACGGGGAATGAGCAGTTCTTC,CASSSGLAGATGNEQFF
NA,TRBJ2-3,NA,TRBV6-1,TGTGCCAGCAGGCCAGCTTCCGACTTCACAGATACGCAGTATTTT,CASRPASDFTDTQYF
NA,TRBJ1-2,TRBD1,TRBV5-1,TGCGCCAGCAGTCAGGGGGCGACAAACTATGGCTACACCTTC,CASSQGATNYGYTF